These 20 T cell receptor beta chains originate from one sample sequenced in a study of shared clonotypes between healthy human individuals. Clones were read by immunoSEQ multiplex PCR, and TCRdb kept only the in-frame ones, dropping some. The sample holds over a million clones; 98% are singletons and the top ten take under 0.45%. The material sequenced was naive CD4+ T cells sorted from blood. Sample subset: CD45RA+ positively selected. These TCRs come from a man aged 25 to 40 in good health.

A remark on this clone: The same CDR3 also results from other DNA sequences found in this sample. The chain employs TRBV10-3 and TRBJ2-5; D is uncertain. Trimming took off 2 bases at V and 3 bases at J, with 1 base between the two ends. CDR1 is ENHRY and CDR2 is SYGVKD in the germline V gene. The CDR3 loop spans 11 amino acids. This CDR3 reads CAISEKETQYF. The CDR3 DNA sequence: TGTGCCATCAGTGAGAAAGAGACCCAGTACTTC.

The gene calls are TRBV7-2 and TRBJ1-2; D is perhaps TRBD1 (6 bases). V lost 0 bases and J lost 4, with 6 bases in between. The CDR3 is 13 amino acids. Germline CDR1 SGHTA, CDR2 FQGNSA. CDR3 in amino acids: CASSLAGAYGYTF. Written as DNA, the CDR3 is TGTGCCAGCAGCTTAGCGGGGGCCTATGGCTACACCTTC.

The chain carries TRBV5-1 and TRBJ2-1; D is unresolved. The CDR3 runs 12 residues. V gave up 4 bases and J gave up 9 bases, with 11 bases separating them. The V gene's germline CDR1 is SGHRS and CDR2 YFSETQ. This CDR3 reads CASSHSDREQFF. The CDR3 DNA reads as TGCGCCAGCAGCCACAGTGACCGTGAGCAGTTCTTC. The complete variable domain, with remaining parts taken from reference TRBV5-1 and TRBJ2-1, reads KAGVTQTPRYLIKTRGQQVTLSCSPISGHRSVSWYQQTPGQGLQFLFEYFSETQRNKGNFPGRFSGRQFSNSRSEMNVSTLELGDSALYLCASSHSDREQFFGPGTRLTVL.

This chain links TRBV6-6 with TRBJ2-7; D ambiguous. The V gene lost 5 bases and the J gene lost 2 bases, with 10 bases spanning the gap. This CDR3 spans 13 amino acids. CDR1 and CDR2 from the germline V gene are MNHNY and SVGAGI (reference sequence). CDR3 residues: CASSLASPYEQYF. Here the CDR3 DNA reads TGTGCCAGCAGTCTTGCTAGTCCCTACGAGCAGTACTTC.

The rearrangement uses TRBV6-6 and TRBJ1-1, with 9 bases matching TRBD1. V lost 8 bases to trimming and J lost 5 bases; unmatched junction nucleotides: 9. The CDR3 runs to 14 residues. Germline loops: CDR1 MNHNY, CDR2 SVGAGI (reference sequence). The CDR3 DNA follows: TGTGCCAGCGGGGACAGGGCTTTGAGGACTGAAGCTTTCTTT. Its translation: CASGDRALRTEAFF.

This chain connects TRBV6-6 to TRBJ2-7; TRBD2 agrees at 7 bases. With V trimmed by 8 bases and J by 7 bases, 11 bases remained unmatched. The germline V gene encodes CDR1 MNHNY and CDR2 SVGAGI (reference sequence). This CDR3 contains 13 residues. The CDR3 DNA follows: TGTGCCAGCTTGGCGGGAGCTTTAGCGGAGCAGTACTTC. It is translated as CASLAGALAEQYF.

V gene TRBV6-5 combines with J gene TRBJ1-1, with TRBD1 matching over 7 bases. V lost 5 bases to trimming and J lost 6 bases; unmatched junction nucleotides: 3. Germline V lookup: CDR1 MNHEY, CDR2 SVGAGI. The CDR3 covers 12 residues. As DNA, the CDR3 is TGTGCCAGCAGTAAGGGGGCGGCTGAAGCTTTCTTT. Residues: CASSKGAAEAFF.

The chain employs TRBV11-2 and TRBJ2-7; 7 bases align to TRBD2. Per germline, CDR1 SGHAT and CDR2 FQNNGV. The CDR3 runs 15 residues. The V segment lost 5 bases and the J segment 5 bases; nucleotides outside the gene matches: 12. The DNA for the CDR3 is TGTGCCAGCAGCCCCCTAGGCGGGAGACTCCACGAGCAGTACTTC. The encoded protein is CASSPLGGRLHEQYF. Full variable domain (outside the CDR3, taken from reference TRBV11-2 and TRBJ2-7): EAGVAQSPRYKIIEKRQSVAFWCNPISGHATLYWYQQILGQGPKLLIQFQNNGVVDDSQLPKDRFSAERLKGVDSTLKIQPAKLEDSAVYLCASSPLGGRLHEQYFGPGTRLTVT.

The chain has TRBV14 and TRBJ2-2; D gene ambiguous. The V gene's germline CDR1 is SGHDN and CDR2 FVKESK. The ends were cut back, 0 bases at V and 5 bases at J, with 7 bases in the middle. The CDR3 loop spans 14 amino acids. In DNA form, the CDR3 reads TGTGCCAGCAGCCAAGATTACGGGACCGGGGAGCTGTTTTTT. Protein sequence: CASSQDYGTGELFF.

The genes are TRBV5-4 and TRBJ2-5; 13 bases line up with TRBD2. Trimming cost V 4 bases and J 4 bases; bases outside gene matches: 4. Germline CDR1 SGHNT, CDR2 YYREEE (reference sequence). The CDR3 consists of 15 residues. This chain's CDR3 is CASSARTSGGETQYF. The CDR3 DNA reads TGTGCCAGCAGCGCTAGGACTAGCGGGGGAGAGACCCAGTACTTC.

The rearrangement joins TRBV28 to TRBJ2-6, with TRBD2 matching 7 bases. The CDR3 spans 16 residues. V gave up 6 bases and J gave up 3 bases; unmatched junction bases: 8. The V gene's germline CDR1 is MDHEN and CDR2 SYDVKM. The CDR3 loop reads CASSQWGTIGANVLTF. CDR3 sequence (DNA): TGTGCCAGCAGCCAATGGGGGACTATTGGGGCCAACGTCCTGACTTTC. Using reference TRBV28 and TRBJ2-6 for the parts outside the CDR3, the full variable domain is DVKVTQSSRYLVKRTGEKVFLECVQDMDHENMFWYRQDPGLGLRLIYFSYDVKMKEKGDIPEGYSVSREKKERFSLILESASTNQTSMYLCASSQWGTIGANVLTFGAGSRLTVL.

This clone was detected only once. The rearrangement joins TRBV7-2 to TRBJ2-7; 14 bases are a match to TRBD2. V lost 7 bases and J lost 2; bases outside the gene matches: 10. CDR1 is SGHTA, CDR2 FQGNSA, per germline. The CDR3 spans 17 residues. The CDR3: CASTLGLAGDLTYEQYF. DNA for the CDR3: TGTGCCAGCACCCTGGGACTAGCGGGAGATCTGACCTACGAGCAGTACTTC. Combining the CDR3 with reference TRBV7-2 and TRBJ2-7 gives the whole variable domain GAGVSQSPSNKVTEKGKDVELRCDPISGHTALYWYRQSLGQGLEFLIYFQGNSAPDKSGLPSDRFSAERTGGSVSTLTIQRTQQEDSAVYLCASTLGLAGDLTYEQYFGPGTRLTVT.

V usage is TRBV28 and J usage is TRBJ2-5; D is possibly TRBD2 (5 bases). Trimming took 4 bases from V and 2 from J, leaving 17 bases between them. Germline-derived CDR1 and CDR2 are MDHEN and SYDVKM. This CDR3 region has 16 residues. CDR3 loop: CASSSPGSSGQETQYF. The DNA of the CDR3 is TGTGCCAGCAGTTCCCCGGGTAGCTCGGGGCAAGAGACCCAGTACTTC.

The chain combines TRBV9 with TRBJ2-1; tentative D call: TRBD1 (6 bases). Deletions cut 0 bases from V and 8 bases from J, with 9 bases between. The germline gives CDR1 SGDLS, CDR2 YYNGEE. The CDR3 is 13 amino acids. The CDR3 DNA is TGTGCCAGCAGCGTAGACAGGGTTGATGAGCAGTTCTTC. Translated: CASSVDRVDEQFF.

On this clone itself: The same CDR3 arises from other DNA sequences in this sample as well. The genes are TRBV28 and TRBJ2-3; D remains ambiguous. The germline V gene encodes CDR1 MDHEN and CDR2 SYDVKM. The CDR3 has 12 residues. With 6 bases removed from V and 2 bases from J, the gap between germline ends came to 6 bases. The CDR3 coding sequence is TGTGCCAGCAGGACTGACACAGATACGCAGTATTTT. Translated: CASRTDTDTQYF.

The rearrangement links TRBV18 to TRBJ2-1; 8 bases fit TRBD2. CDR1 and CDR2 from the germline V gene are KGHSH and LQKENI. Trimming removed 8 bases from V and 10 bases from J; junction bases left unmatched: 16. The CDR3 loop spans 15 amino acids. The CDR3, as DNA: TGTGCCAGCACCCTCAGGCGGGAGGCAGCCAGAGAGCAGTTCTTC. This sequence encodes CASTLRREAAREQFF.

The V gene is TRBV29-1, the J gene TRBJ2-7; weak D call: TRBD2 (6 bases). Germline V CDR1 and CDR2: SQVTM, ANQGSEA. V was shortened by 4 bases and J by 2 bases, with 12 bases between the two germline ends. The CDR3 contains 13 residues. This chain's CDR3 is CSVVLAITYEQYF. CDR3 coding DNA: TGCAGCGTTGTCCTAGCGATTACCTACGAGCAGTACTTC.

This clone was seen just once. CDR3 DNA sequence: TGTGCCAGCAGCGTAGCCGGGGAGAACTCCTACAATGAGCAGTTCTTC. Translating gives CASSVAGENSYNEQFF. This chain connects TRBV9 to TRBJ2-1; tentatively, D is TRBD2 (5 bases). Trimming stripped 0 bases from V and 0 bases from J, with 10 bases between. The CDR3 consists of 16 residues. Germline V gene sequence: CDR1 SGDLS, CDR2 YYNGEE.

The chain uses TRBV7-2 and TRBJ2-1; TRBD1 aligns across 8 bases. The germline gives CDR1 SGHTA, CDR2 FQGNSA. The CDR3 runs to 16 residues. V shed 4 bases, J shed 0 bases, and the junction held 5 bases outside the gene matches. CDR3 in amino acids: CASSYWTGSSYNEQFF. Written as DNA, the CDR3 is TGTGCCAGCAGCTACTGGACAGGGAGCTCCTACAATGAGCAGTTCTTC.

There are a few counts of this clone. The chain employs TRBV14 and TRBJ2-1; the D is unclear. The CDR3 sequence is 13 residues long. CDR1 and CDR2 from the germline V gene are SGHDN and FVKESK. V lost 4 bases to trimming and J lost 2 bases, with 6 bases between them. The CDR3 loop is CASSLGTYNEQFF. The CDR3 DNA is TGTGCCAGCAGCCTTGGGACCTACAATGAGCAGTTCTTC. Combining the CDR3 with reference TRBV14 and TRBJ2-1 gives the whole variable domain EAGVTQFPSHSVIEKGQTVTLRCDPISGHDNLYWYRRVMGKEIKFLLHFVKESKQDESGMPNNRFLAERTGGTYSTLKVQPAELEDSGVYFCASSLGTYNEQFFGPGTRLTVL.